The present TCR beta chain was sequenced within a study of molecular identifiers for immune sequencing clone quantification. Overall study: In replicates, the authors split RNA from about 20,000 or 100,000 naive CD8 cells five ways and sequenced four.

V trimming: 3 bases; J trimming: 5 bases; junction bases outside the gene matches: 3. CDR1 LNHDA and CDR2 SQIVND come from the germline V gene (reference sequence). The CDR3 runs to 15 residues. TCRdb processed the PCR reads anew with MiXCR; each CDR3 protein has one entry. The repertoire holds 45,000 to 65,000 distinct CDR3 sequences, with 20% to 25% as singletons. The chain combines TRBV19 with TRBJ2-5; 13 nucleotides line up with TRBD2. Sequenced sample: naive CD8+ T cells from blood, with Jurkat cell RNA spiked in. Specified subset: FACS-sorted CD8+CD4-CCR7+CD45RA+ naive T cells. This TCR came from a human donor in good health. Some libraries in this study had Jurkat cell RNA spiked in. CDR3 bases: TGTGCCAGTAGTATTGGGACTAGCGGGGCGGAGACCCAGTACTTC. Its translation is CASSIGTSGAETQYF.